Sequencing of this T cell receptor beta chain was carried out in a study of shared clonotypes between healthy human individuals. The overall study: Plates per donor: three CD4 naive, three CD4 memory, two CD8 naive, one CD8 memory. Study-wide results and caveats: The sharing of around 5% of naive CD4 clonotypes was seen across a few donors. The study generally estimated greater richness for naive than memory subsets. Expectations were that clonotype sharing among donors would be affected by sequencing depth.

Worth noting for this clone: The antigen is not known.

In the naive CD8 group, cells lacked CD45RO and were positively selected for CCR7, so terminally differentiated effector memory CD45RA+ cells were left out. Sequencing used immunoSEQ multiplex PCR; TCRdb keeps in-frame clones, though not all of them. The sample shows hundreds of thousands of clones, approximately 95% of them seen only once. The CDR3 contains 13 residues. V was cut by 4 bases and J by 5 bases, with 11 bases left in between. Germline CDR1 is SEHNR and CDR2 is FQNEAQ (reference sequence). This chain connects TRBV7-9 to TRBJ1-1, with a tentative D call TRBD1 (6 bases). The sequence was collected from a woman younger than 45 in good health. The specimen was naive CD8+ T cells sorted from blood. The CDR3 reads CASSSGVLTEAFF. CDR3 DNA sequence: TGTGCCAGCAGCTCAGGGGTTTTAACTGAAGCTTTCTTT.